The 20 T cell receptor beta chains below come from one sample, sequenced in a study of regulatory T cells in long-lasting Graves disease. To make TCR beta libraries, researchers used iRepertoire HTBI primers and Arm-PCR of CDR3 regions. TCRdb itself ran the multiplex PCR reads through MiXCR, one entry per CDR3 protein. The top ten clones hold 10% to 15% of a sample with some 460,000 distinct CDR3 sequences, roughly 16% of them seen once. Time point defined: newly diagnosed GD, antithyroid drugs for less than 3 months. PBMC-extracted RNA yielded the TCR library. These data were likewise used in another study, on T cells in Graves' hyperthyroidism and ophthalmopathy.

Sample: peripheral blood mononuclear cells (PBMCs), taken at new diagnosis, from a patient treated with antithyroid drugs. These TCRs come from a man aged 35-49 years with Graves disease.

As for this clonotype: A much larger clone differs from this one at a single base, so this may be a read error. The CDR3 carries no conserved terminal phenylalanine or tryptophan, so it likely arises from a read error. It is unclear where the CDR3 begins or ends on the DNA, so no DNA is shown, and the CDR3 is as TCRdb lists it. This rearrangement joins TRBV5-1 to TRBJ2-3; the D call of TRBD2 is as the table states it, not checked on the DNA. The CDR3 comprises 14 residues, both ends counted. Looked up from germline, CDR1 is SGHRS and CDR2 is YFSETQ. The CDR3: CASSHSGPTYEQYS.

In its sample, this clonotype was seen a few times. This rearrangement joins TRBV5-1 to TRBJ2-5; D not certain. Germline CDR1 reads SGHRS; CDR2 reads YFSETQ. There are 13 residues in the CDR3. V was pared by 5 bases and J by 2 bases, with 10 bases between. CDR3 nucleotide sequence: TGCGCCAGCAGACAACGGTGGCAAGAGACCCAGTACTTC. Amino acid sequence: CASRQRWQETQYF.

This clonotype has a count of ten or more. V is TRBV27 and J is TRBJ2-7, with 10 bases matching TRBD2. From germline, CDR1 is MNHEY and CDR2 SMNVEV (reference sequence). After removal of 4 bases from V and 4 bases from J, the junction contained 7 bases not matched to a gene. The CDR3 loop spans 15 amino acids. CDR3 sequence: CASSSESGRAYEQYF. The CDR3, as DNA: TGTGCCAGCAGTTCTGAAAGCGGGAGGGCTTACGAGCAGTACTTC.

Only a few counts were recorded for this clonotype. The chain combines TRBV7-6 with TRBJ2-7, with D possibly matching TRBD1 (6 bases). CDR3 length: 13 amino acids. Per germline, CDR1 SGHVS and CDR2 FNYEAQ. V was pared by 5 bases and J by 4 bases, with 12 bases between. The DNA for the CDR3 is TGTGCCAGCAGCAAAACGGACAGTTACGAGCAGTACTTC. It is translated as CASSKTDSYEQYF.

The J gene is TRBJ2-5, the V gene TRBV29-1, with a possible D match to TRBD1 (6 bases). The CDR3 runs 14 residues. Germline V gene data show CDR1 as SQVTM and CDR2 as ANQGSEA. The V gene lost 4 bases and the J gene lost 1 base, with 13 bases spanning the gap. CDR3 region: CSVAPTGFQETQYF. DNA for the CDR3: TGCAGCGTTGCGCCAACAGGGTTCCAAGAGACCCAGTACTTC.

The table lists this clonotype with many counts. V is TRBV7-9 and J is TRBJ1-2, with TRBD1 as a possible D gene (6 bases). The V and J ends lost 6 bases and 2 bases respectively, with 16 bases between them. Germline V gene data show CDR1 as SEHNR and CDR2 as FQNEAQ (reference sequence). The CDR3 has 15 amino acids. CDR3 sequence: CASSQTGTPNYGYTF. The DNA of the CDR3 is TGTGCCAGCAGTCAAACCGGGACACCAAACTATGGCTACACCTTC. Supplemented by reference TRBV7-9 and TRBJ1-2, the full variable domain reads DTGVSQNPRHKITKRGQNVTFRCDPISEHNRLYWYRQTLGQGPEFLTYFQNEAQLEKSRLLSDRFSAERPKGSFSTLEIQRTEQGDSAMYLCASSQTGTPNYGYTFGSGTRLTVV.

This CDR3 is CASSKSTGGYEQYF. CDR3 DNA: TGTGCCAGCAGTAAATCTACAGGGGGCTACGAGCAGTACTTC. The chain has TRBV12-3 or TRBV12-4 and TRBJ2-7; 8 bases match TRBD1. V lost 5 bases, J lost 3 bases, and 6 bases stayed unmatched. CDR3 length equals 14 residues.

This clonotype appeared many times. This sequence joins TRBV5-5 and TRBJ2-1; 7 bases map to TRBD1. V shed 7 bases and J 5 bases; nucleotides not matched to a gene: 12. The length of the CDR3 is 15 residues. Germline V gene sequence: CDR1 SGHKS, CDR2 YYEKEE (reference sequence). CDR3 DNA: TGTGCCAGCGGCGCTTTCGGGACAGTCAACAATGAGCAGTTCTTC. It yields the protein CASGAFGTVNNEQFF.

This clonotype showed up many times. The genes are TRBV18 and TRBJ2-7; D may be TRBD2 (5 bases). Trimming shortened V by 0 bases and J by 4 bases, and 13 bases separated the two germline ends. The CDR3 loop spans 15 amino acids. Germline lookup yields CDR1 KGHSH and CDR2 LQKENI. The CDR3 region is CASSPPRKRLYEQYF. DNA of the CDR3: TGTGCCAGCTCACCACCGCGCAAGCGGTTATACGAGCAGTACTTC.

This sequence joins TRBV24-1 and TRBJ2-1; 9 positions match TRBD1. From germline, CDR1 is KGHDR and CDR2 SFDVKD. This CDR3 is 16 amino acids long. Trimming at V came to 4 bases and at J to 5 bases, leaving 8 bases not matched to a gene. Here the CDR3 reads CATSDPEWDRDNEQFF. DNA for the CDR3: TGTGCCACCAGTGACCCGGAATGGGACAGGGACAATGAGCAGTTCTTC.

This clonotype was picked up many times. The chain joins TRBV5-1 to TRBJ2-2; 9 positions match TRBD1. The ends lost 4 bases at V and 3 bases at J; junction bases unmatched: 1. Germline values: CDR1 SGHRS, CDR2 YFSETQ. The CDR3 contains 14 residues. This chain's CDR3 is CASSDRGYTGELFF. The DNA for the CDR3 is TGCGCCAGCAGCGACAGGGGGTACACCGGGGAGCTGTTTTTT.

This clonotype was seen only a few times. The J gene is TRBJ1-6, the V gene TRBV6-1; a weak D match, TRBD1 (6 bases). Germline CDR1 reads MNHNS; CDR2 reads SASEGT. V was clipped by 10 bases and J by 10 bases, with 17 bases between them. The CDR3 has 13 residues. The CDR3 region has the DNA TGTGCCATCAACAGGGCCGGGGACTCACCCCTCCACTTT. Translated: CAINRAGDSPLHF.

This clonotype was seen repeatedly, ten times or more. V and J are TRBV2 and TRBJ2-7; no firm D call. Germline assignment: CDR1 SNHLY and CDR2 FYNNEI. Trimming shortened V by 10 bases and J by 2 bases, and 12 bases separated the two germline ends. The CDR3 extends over 12 amino acids. CDR3 coding DNA: TGTGCCACCGGGTTGGCCCCCTACGAGCAGTACTTC. Residues: CATGLAPYEQYF. The whole variable domain, filled in from reference TRBV2 and TRBJ2-7, reads EPEVTQTPSHQVTQMGQEVILRCVPISNHLYFYWYRQILGQKVEFLVSFYNNEISEKSEIFDDQFSVERPDGSNFTLKIRSTKLEDSAMYFCATGLAPYEQYFGPGTRLTVT.

Remarks on this clonotype: A single base separates this from a much larger clone, so it may be a read error. The chain employs TRBV7-9 and TRBJ1-1; TRBD1 might be the D (6 bases). CDR1 SEHNR and CDR2 FQNEAQ come from the germline V gene (reference sequence). The CDR3 covers 16 residues. This chain's CDR3 is CASSFSGAQENTEASF. CDR3 in DNA: TGTGCCAGCAGCTTTTCAGGGGCACAGGAGAACACTGAAGCTTCCTTT. The variable domain in full, with the rest retrieved from reference TRBV7-9 and TRBJ1-1, is DTGVSQNPRHKITKRGQNVTFRCDPISEHNRLYWYRQTLGQGPEFLTYFQNEAQLEKSRLLSDRFSAERPKGSFSTLEIQRTEQGDSAMYLCASSFSGAQENTEASFGQGTRLTVV.

The chain recombines TRBV6-1 with TRBJ2-3; 9 nucleotides align to TRBD2. V lost 4 bases and J lost 4; bases outside the gene matches: 3. This CDR3 comprises 14 residues. Germline CDR1 reads MNHNS; CDR2 reads SASEGT. CDR3 nucleotide sequence: TGTGCCAGCAGTGGTAGCGGGAGTTCAGATACGCAGTATTTT. Encoded protein: CASSGSGSSDTQYF.

This clonotype occurred many times. The V call is TRBV5-6, the J call TRBJ1-1; D is possibly TRBD1 (5 bases). There are 15 residues in the CDR3. V was cut by 6 bases and J by 6 bases, with 21 bases left in between. CDR1 is SGHDT and CDR2 is YYEEEE in the germline V gene. DNA of the CDR3: TGTGCCAGCACCTTAGGGGCAAAGGATATCCCTGAAGCTTTCTTT. Translation: CASTLGAKDIPEAFF.

The chain links TRBV3-1 to TRBJ2-1, with TRBD2 matching 11 bases. Germline CDR1 and CDR2: LGHDT and YNNKEL (reference sequence). V lost 3 bases, J lost 5 bases, and 12 bases stayed unmatched. This CDR3 has 18 amino acids. CDR3 residues: CASSQLAGGLIINNEQFF. CDR3 DNA sequence: TGTGCCAGCAGCCAGCTAGCGGGAGGTCTGATAATCAACAATGAGCAGTTCTTC.

The chain recombines TRBV6-2 or TRBV6-3 with TRBJ2-5; D is ambiguous. Germline V gene data show CDR1 as MNHEY and CDR2 as SVGEGT. The CDR3 contains 14 residues. V lost 2 bases and J lost 5, with 12 bases in between. The CDR3 DNA reads TGTGCCAGCAGTTACGGCCGGGCGTTGGAGACCCAGTACTTC. Protein product: CASSYGRALETQYF.

Details on this clonotype: A much larger clone is a single base away; this may be a read error. The chain links TRBV9 to TRBJ2-1; the match to TRBD2 covers 8 bases. Trimming took 4 bases from V and 6 from J; bases not matched to a gene: 9. The CDR3 is 15 residues long. From germline, CDR1 is SGDLS and CDR2 YYNGEE. The CDR3 sequence: CASSPGGAGGNEQFF. The CDR3 nucleotides read TGTGCCAGCAGCCCTGGGGGGGCGGGGGGCAATGAGCAGTTCTTC.

This clonotype came up many times. The rearrangement links TRBV12-3 or TRBV12-4 to TRBJ2-1; the D gene could be TRBD1 or TRBD2 (5 bases each). Trimming took 5 bases from V and 10 from J, leaving 12 bases between them. CDR3 length: 12 residues. CDR3 sequence reads: CASSPTRGEQFF. The DNA for the CDR3 is TGTGCCAGCAGTCCTACTAGGGGAGAGCAGTTCTTC.